A selection of T cell receptor beta chains follows, all from one sample in a study of naive and memory T cell subsets. Each CDR3 protein is one row after TCRdb ran MiXCR on the UMI-ligation and nested PCR reads. The sample lists roughly 40,000 distinct CDR3 sequences, approximately 12% occurring once. The sample comprised effector memory CD4+ T cells from blood. The receptors here all came from a human donor in good health. The CDR3 runs from the conserved cysteine through the conserved F or W. The D gene is left open where the match is weak. Clone size is shown for a subset of rows, as once, few, many or a class of expanded clone.

D: TRBD2; J: TRBJ2-5; V: TRBV20-1; size: .; CDR3: CSAVPGGGETQYF; DNA: TGCAGTGCCGTTCCGGGGGGGGGAGAGACCCAGTACTTC
D: .; J: TRBJ1-1; V: TRBV18; size: many; CDR3: CASSPPYQTVNTEAFF; DNA: TGTGCCAGCTCACCACCATATCAGACAGTTAACACTGAAGCTTTCTTT
D: TRBD2; J: TRBJ2-1; V: TRBV27; size: .; CDR3: CASSSLAGAFF; DNA: TGTGCCAGCAGTTCTTTGGCGGGAGCGTTCTTC
D: TRBD2; J: TRBJ2-2; V: TRBV24-1; size: few; CDR3: CATSPIKGLAGGPTANTGELFF; DNA: TGTGCCACCAGTCCAATCAAAGGACTAGCGGGAGGGCCGACCGCGAACACCGGGGAGCTGTTTTTT
D: .; J: TRBJ1-6; V: TRBV12-3/TRBV12-4; size: few; CDR3: CASTSGTGDSPLHF; DNA: TGTGCCAGCACCTCCGGGACGGGTGATTCACCCCTCCACTTT
D: TRBD2; J: TRBJ2-7; V: TRBV27; size: few; CDR3: CASSSPSGRLSEQYF; DNA: TGTGCCAGCAGTTCCCCTAGCGGGAGGCTCTCCGAGCAGTACTTC
D: .; J: TRBJ1-2; V: TRBV7-3; size: few; CDR3: CASSSTTIGGYTF; DNA: TGTGCCAGCAGCTCCACGACTATAGGTGGCTACACCTTC
D: .; J: TRBJ2-2; V: TRBV6-6; size: .; CDR3: CASSSSTGELFF; DNA: TGTGCCAGCTCATCGAGCACCGGGGAGCTGTTTTTT
D: .; J: TRBJ2-1; V: TRBV4-3; size: .; CDR3: CASSQEWTNNEQFF; DNA: TGCGCCAGCAGCCAAGAGTGGACCAACAATGAGCAGTTCTTC
D: .; J: TRBJ2-7; V: TRBV9; size: .; CDR3: CASSVSLYEQYF; DNA: TGTGCCAGCAGCGTATCATTATACGAGCAGTACTTC
D: .; J: TRBJ2-1; V: TRBV7-9; size: few; CDR3: CASSFKMGLGERHNEQFF; DNA: TGTGCCAGCAGCTTTAAGATGGGACTGGGTGAGCGGCACAATGAGCAGTTCTTC
D: .; J: TRBJ2-6; V: TRBV20-1; size: .; CDR3: CSAETGDAGANVLTF; DNA: TGCAGTGCGGAGACAGGAGACGCTGGGGCCAACGTCCTGACTTTC
D: TRBD2; J: TRBJ2-7; V: TRBV6-1; size: few; CDR3: CASSWLAGTYEQYF; DNA: TGTGCCAGCAGTTGGCTAGCGGGGACCTACGAGCAGTACTTC
D: .; J: TRBJ1-2; V: TRBV5-4; size: few; CDR3: CASSLLGGSYGYTF; DNA: TGTGCCAGCAGCTTGCTGGGGGGTTCCTATGGCTACACCTTC
D: TRBD1; J: TRBJ2-7; V: TRBV3-1; size: .; CDR3: CASSPRDRGASEQYF; DNA: TGTGCCAGCAGCCCGAGGGACAGAGGGGCGTCCGAGCAGTACTTC
D: .; J: TRBJ2-7; V: TRBV7-2; size: few; CDR3: CASSLTIGEQYF; DNA: TGTGCCAGCAGCCTCACAATTGGCGAGCAGTACTTC
D: TRBD1; J: TRBJ2-1; V: TRBV29-1; size: many; CDR3: CSVEDTGTGGHNEQFF; DNA: TGCAGCGTTGAAGATACCGGGACAGGGGGCCACAATGAGCAGTTCTTC
D: TRBD2; J: TRBJ2-1; V: TRBV29-1; size: .; CDR3: CSVPLAGVYNEQFF; DNA: TGCAGCGTTCCACTAGCGGGAGTATACAATGAGCAGTTCTTC
D: .; J: TRBJ2-2; V: TRBV4-1; size: many; CDR3: CASSQDIERRGERAGELFF; DNA: TGCGCCAGCAGCCAAGATATAGAGAGAAGGGGAGAAAGGGCCGGGGAGCTGTTTTTT
D: TRBD2; J: TRBJ2-7; V: TRBV13; size: many; CDR3: CASSVSGIDDYEQYF; DNA: TGTGCCAGCAGCGTTAGCGGGATTGACGACTACGAGCAGTACTTC
D: .; J: TRBJ2-2; V: TRBV7-9; size: few; CDR3: CASSATLWDTGELFF; DNA: TGTGCCAGCAGCGCTACGCTCTGGGATACCGGGGAGCTGTTTTTT
D: .; J: TRBJ1-6; V: TRBV3-1; size: .; CDR3: CASSQPSESSPLHF; DNA: TGTGCCAGCAGCCAGCCTTCTGAGAGTTCACCCCTCCACTTT
D: .; J: TRBJ1-3; V: TRBV28; size: .; CDR3: CASSQGSGNTIYF; DNA: TGTGCCAGCAGTCAGGGTTCTGGAAACACCATATATTTT
D: .; J: TRBJ2-7; V: TRBV27; size: .; CDR3: CASRLGERSYEQWERSYEQYF; DNA: TGTGCCAGCCGCCTGGGGGAACGCTCCTACGAGCAGTGGGAACGCTCCTACGAGCAGTACTTC
D: TRBD2; J: TRBJ2-1; V: TRBV6-1; size: .; CDR3: CASKGEREFDEQFF; DNA: TGTGCCAGCAAGGGGGAGCGGGAGTTCGATGAGCAGTTCTTC
D: .; J: TRBJ2-2; V: TRBV28; size: .; CDR3: CASSRFSGGRELFF; DNA: TGTGCCAGCAGTCGTTTTTCCGGGGGCCGGGAGCTGTTTTTT
D: .; J: TRBJ2-1; V: TRBV6-4; size: few; CDR3: CASSEGYSYNEQFF; DNA: TGTGCCAGCAGCGAGGGTTATTCCTACAATGAGCAGTTCTTC
D: TRBD2; J: TRBJ2-1; V: TRBV19; size: many; CDR3: CASRTLAGGDEQFF; DNA: TGTGCCAGTAGGACACTAGCGGGAGGAGATGAGCAGTTCTTC